The next 19 T cell receptor beta chains were all read from a single sample in a study of T-cell memory formation after mild COVID-19. From the 5' RACE reads, TCRdb called clonotypes with MiXCR, one entry per CDR3 protein. The sample holds over 350,000 distinct CDR3 sequences; 20% to 30% are singletons and the top ten take around 9.5%. Sequenced sample: PBMCs or a T cell subset sorted from them (not recorded which). The receptors stem from an adult woman who had mild COVID-19 (a few samples of this study predate the infection). Cell type and time point are not known.

This clonotype was counted a few times. V is TRBV6-1 and J is TRBJ2-7; 7 positions match TRBD1. V lost 6 bases, J lost 2 bases, and 4 bases stayed unmatched. The CDR3 length is 13 residues. Looked up from germline, CDR1 is MNHNS and CDR2 is SASEGT. The CDR3 DNA reads TGTGCCAGCAGCGGGGACAGAACCTACGAGCAGTACTTC. Translating gives CASSGDRTYEQYF.

This clonotype appeared many times. The CDR3 spells CASSLAASGSGDTQYF. The CDR3 region has the DNA TGCGCCAGCAGCTTGGCCGCTAGCGGGAGCGGGGATACGCAGTATTTT. The rearrangement joins TRBV5-1 to TRBJ2-3, with 10 positions matching TRBD2. Per the germline V gene, CDR1 is SGHRS and CDR2 is YFSETQ. The CDR3 loop spans 16 amino acids. V was clipped by 0 bases and J by 6 bases; unmatched bases: 7.

The chain combines TRBV14 with TRBJ1-1; 7 bases fit TRBD1. This CDR3 has 15 residues. J lost 0 bases, V lost 4 bases, and 5 bases had no gene match. The germline CDR1 and CDR2 sequences are SGHDN and FVKESK. CDR3 coding DNA: TGTGCCAGCAGCCCTTACAGGGGAATGAACACTGAAGCTTTCTTT. It yields the protein CASSPYRGMNTEAFF.

This clonotype appeared many times. The V and J genes are TRBV5-1 and TRBJ2-1; D is possibly TRBD1 or TRBD2 (5 bases each). The ends were cut back, 0 bases at V and 5 bases at J, with 30 bases in the middle. This CDR3 is 21 amino acids long. From germline, CDR1 is SGHRS and CDR2 YFSETQ. CDR3 amino acids: CASSLAGASGWGGTYNNEQFF. The CDR3 DNA reads TGCGCCAGCAGCTTGGCTGGGGCTTCGGGGTGGGGCGGTACTTACAACAATGAGCAGTTCTTC.

The chain recombines TRBV7-3 with TRBJ1-2, with D perhaps TRBD1 (5 bases). Germline CDR1 and CDR2: SGHTA and FQGTGA. Trimming shortened V by 4 bases and J by 8 bases, and 11 bases separated the two germline ends. The CDR3 is made up of 12 amino acids. The CDR3 sequence: CASSSAGLGYTF. In DNA form, the CDR3 reads TGTGCCAGCAGCTCGGCGGGGCTGGGCTACACCTTC.

CDR3 in DNA: TGTGCCAGTCAATCGACAATCGGGGAGACCCAGTACTTC. It codes for CASQSTIGETQYF. V is TRBV19 and J is TRBJ2-5; D is uncertain. CDR3 length: 13 residues. The V and J ends lost 8 bases and 5 bases respectively, with 15 bases between them. Germline V gives CDR1 LNHDA, CDR2 SQIVND (reference sequence). The full variable domain, rest sourced from reference TRBV19 and TRBJ2-5, is DGGITQSPKYLFRKEGQNVTLSCEQNLNHDAMYWYRQDPGQGLRLIYYSQIVNDFQKGDIAEGYSVSREKKESFPLTVTSAQKNPTAFYLCASQSTIGETQYFGPGTRLLVL.

This clonotype has ten or more counts. The gene calls are TRBV15 and TRBJ1-1; 7 nucleotides match TRBD1. The trim removed 6 bases at V and 3 bases at J, leaving 7 bases unmatched. The length of the CDR3 is 14 residues. Germline values: CDR1 LNHNV, CDR2 YYDKDF (reference sequence). The CDR3 DNA reads TGTGCCACCAGAGGACAGGTTTTGGACACTGAAGCTTTCTTT. Translated, it gives CATRGQVLDTEAFF.

The rearrangement links TRBV29-1 to TRBJ1-1; a weak D match, TRBD1 (5 bases). Germline values: CDR1 SQVTM, CDR2 ANQGSEA. The CDR3 is 12 residues long. The CDR3 is CRVRGGNTEAFF. The CDR3 nucleotides read TGCAGAGTTCGCGGGGGGAACACTGAAGCTTTCTTT.

V and J are TRBV4-1 and TRBJ2-5; D ambiguous. Between the trimmed V and J ends, which lost 0 bases and 2 bases, there was a span of 13 bases. The CDR3 totals 16 residues. Germline CDR1 MGHRA, CDR2 YSYEKL. CDR3: CASSQEGFYGQETQYF. CDR3 coding DNA: TGCGCCAGCAGCCAAGAGGGGTTTTATGGGCAAGAGACCCAGTACTTC.

This clonotype has just a few counts. This chain uses TRBV18 with TRBJ2-5, with TRBD2 identical over 7 bases. Per the germline V gene, CDR1 is KGHSH and CDR2 is LQKENI. With 2 bases clipped from V and 1 base from J, the junction kept 7 bases outside the gene matches. This CDR3 has 16 residues. The CDR3 region has the DNA TGTGCCAGCTCACCATATTCGCGGGGGATCCAAGAGACCCAGTACTTC. It codes for CASSPYSRGIQETQYF.

The chain links TRBV19 to TRBJ2-3; D gene ambiguous. This CDR3 has 15 amino acids. Germline V gives CDR1 LNHDA, CDR2 SQIVND (reference sequence). Trimming removed 3 bases at V and 2 bases at J, with 12 bases between. The CDR3 DNA reads as TGTGCCAGTAGTATCACCGGGTCCCCCACAGATACGCAGTATTTT. It translates to CASSITGSPTDTQYF. Variable domain in full (rest from reference TRBV19 and TRBJ2-3): DGGITQSPKYLFRKEGQNVTLSCEQNLNHDAMYWYRQDPGQGLRLIYYSQIVNDFQKGDIAEGYSVSREKKESFPLTVTSAQKNPTAFYLCASSITGSPTDTQYFGPGTRLTVL.

This clonotype was seen more than once but under ten times. The chain is built from TRBV5-1 and TRBJ2-5, with 9 bases matching TRBD2. CDR1 is SGHRS, CDR2 YFSETQ, per germline. After removal of 0 bases from V and 5 bases from J, the junction contained 11 bases not matched to a gene. The CDR3 is 17 residues long. CDR3 region: CASSLVVLAGSEETQYF. The CDR3, as DNA: TGCGCCAGCAGCTTGGTGGTCCTAGCGGGAAGTGAGGAGACCCAGTACTTC.

This chain links TRBV29-1 with TRBJ2-7, with D perhaps TRBD2 (7 bases). V lost 6 bases and J 5 bases, leaving 20 bases between the germline ends. CDR1 is SQVTM, CDR2 ANQGSEA, per germline. This CDR3 is 14 amino acids long. Here the CDR3 reads CSVGRAGARHEQYF. The CDR3 DNA follows: TGCAGCGTGGGAAGGGCGGGGGCGAGGCACGAGCAGTACTTC.

In this sample, this clonotype turned up once. For the CDR3, the DNA is TGTGCCAGCAGCTTAAGCCCTCCCGGGGCAGGGGGCCTGAACGAGCAGTACTTC. Its translation: CASSLSPPGAGGLNEQYF. The rearrangement uses TRBV7-8 and TRBJ2-7, with TRBD1 identical over 8 bases. The V gene's germline CDR1 is SGHVS and CDR2 FQNEAQ. Germline trimming cut 2 bases from V and 5 bases from J; bases unmatched to any gene: 17. This CDR3 contains 18 residues.

This chain joins TRBV6-2 or TRBV6-3 and TRBJ2-5, with unresolved D. This CDR3 contains 12 residues. Germline V gene lookup returns CDR1 MNHEY and CDR2 SVGEGT. Trimming took off 6 bases at V and 2 bases at J, with 7 bases between the two ends. The CDR3 spells CASSREQETQYF. In DNA, the CDR3 is TGTGCCAGCAGCCGAGAGCAAGAGACCCAGTACTTC.

This clonotype was seen more than once but under ten times. V and J are TRBV12-3 or TRBV12-4 and TRBJ2-6, with D hard to call. The ends were cut back, 5 bases at V and 0 bases at J, with 2 bases in the middle. The CDR3 extends over 13 amino acids. The DNA for the CDR3 is TGTGCCAGCAGTAACTCTGGGGCCAACGTCCTGACTTTC. This codes for CASSNSGANVLTF.

The chain joins TRBV18 to TRBJ2-1; D gene uncertain. The germline V gene encodes CDR1 KGHSH and CDR2 LQKENI. The CDR3 is 18 residues long. Trimming removed 0 bases at V and 0 bases at J, with 15 bases between. The CDR3 sequence: CASSPPGSLASSYNEQFF. CDR3 nucleotides: TGTGCCAGCTCACCACCGGGTTCCTTGGCCTCCTCCTACAATGAGCAGTTCTTC.

The chain has TRBV12-5 and TRBJ2-7; D gene unclear. The CDR3 sequence is 12 residues long. From germline, CDR1 is LGHNT and CDR2 FRNRAP. With 7 bases removed from V and 9 bases from J, the gap between germline ends came to 16 bases. As DNA, the CDR3 is TGTGCTAGTGTCGGCAGACTTTGGGGGCAGTACTTC. Its translation: CASVGRLWGQYF.

The chain combines TRBV30 with TRBJ1-5, with no clear D. Germline assignment: CDR1 GTSNPN and CDR2 SVGIG (reference sequence). V lost 2 bases and J 5 bases, leaving 10 bases between the germline ends. This CDR3 has 13 amino acids. The CDR3 reads CAWSRQPDQPQHF. The CDR3 DNA is TGTGCCTGGAGTCGGCAGCCCGATCAGCCCCAGCATTTT.